The TCR beta chain under discussion was sequenced for a study of blood T cells in healthy people across ages. Individuals who donated were healthy Caucasians from Russia aged about 6 to 100. The germline CDR1 and CDR2 sequences are SGHRS and YFSETQ. The CDR3 sequence is 15 residues long. Trimming cost V 0 bases and J 2 bases, with 10 bases left between them. The second PCR ran roughly 6 to 12 cycles with a sample-barcoded 5' primer and J-beta primers. Through a template-switch adaptor with 12 random nucleotides, each cDNA molecule received a tag. TCRdb called the 5' RACE reads again in MiXCR, with one record for every CDR3 protein. This sample has more than 650,000 distinct CDR3 sequences, with 22% found just once. Remarks on this clonotype: Its antigen is currently unknown.

Whole-study findings and limits: Long-lived donors exceeded aged donors in naive CD4+ cells and diversity.

The sequenced material came from blood. The sequence was collected from a man between 65 and 85 years old in good health. V usage is TRBV5-1 and J usage is TRBJ2-3; D uncertain. This CDR3 is CASSLVQPFTDTQYF. The CDR3, as DNA: TGCGCCAGCAGCTTGGTCCAGCCCTTCACAGATACGCAGTATTTT. The variable domain in full, completed from reference TRBV5-1 and TRBJ2-3, reads KAGVTQTPRYLIKTRGQQVTLSCSPISGHRSVSWYQQTPGQGLQFLFEYFSETQRNKGNFPGRFSGRQFSNSRSEMNVSTLELGDSALYLCASSLVQPFTDTQYFGPGTRLTVL.